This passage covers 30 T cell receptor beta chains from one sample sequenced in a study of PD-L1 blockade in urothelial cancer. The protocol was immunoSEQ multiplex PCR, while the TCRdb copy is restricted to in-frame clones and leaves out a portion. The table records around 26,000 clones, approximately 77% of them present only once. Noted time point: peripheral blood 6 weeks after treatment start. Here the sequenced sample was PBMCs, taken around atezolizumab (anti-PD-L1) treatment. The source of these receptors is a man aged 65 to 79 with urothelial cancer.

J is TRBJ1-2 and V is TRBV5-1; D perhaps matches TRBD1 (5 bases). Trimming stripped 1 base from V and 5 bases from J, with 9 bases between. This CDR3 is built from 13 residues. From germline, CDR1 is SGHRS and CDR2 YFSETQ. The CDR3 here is CASSLTRGYGYTF. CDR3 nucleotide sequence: TGCGCCAGCAGCTTGACCCGGGGGTATGGCTACACCTTC.

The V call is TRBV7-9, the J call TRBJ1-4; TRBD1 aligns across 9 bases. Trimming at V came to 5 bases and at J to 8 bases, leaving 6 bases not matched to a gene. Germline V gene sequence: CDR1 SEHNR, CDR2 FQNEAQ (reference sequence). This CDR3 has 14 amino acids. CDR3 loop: CASSHRDRDEKLFF. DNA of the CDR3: TGTGCCAGCAGCCATAGGGACAGGGACGAAAAACTGTTTTTT.

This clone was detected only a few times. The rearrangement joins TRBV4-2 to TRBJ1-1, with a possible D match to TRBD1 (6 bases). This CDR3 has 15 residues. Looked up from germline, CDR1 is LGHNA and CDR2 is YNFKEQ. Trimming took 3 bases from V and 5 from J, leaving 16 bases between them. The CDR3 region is CASSQDPAGVTEAFF. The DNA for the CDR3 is TGTGCCAGCAGCCAGGATCCGGCAGGGGTAACTGAAGCTTTCTTT.

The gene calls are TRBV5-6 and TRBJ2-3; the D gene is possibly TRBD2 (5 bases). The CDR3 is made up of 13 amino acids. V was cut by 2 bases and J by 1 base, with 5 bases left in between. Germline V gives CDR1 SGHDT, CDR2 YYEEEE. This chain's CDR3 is CASSFSGTDTQYF. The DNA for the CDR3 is TGTGCCAGCAGCTTTAGCGGCACAGATACGCAGTATTTT.

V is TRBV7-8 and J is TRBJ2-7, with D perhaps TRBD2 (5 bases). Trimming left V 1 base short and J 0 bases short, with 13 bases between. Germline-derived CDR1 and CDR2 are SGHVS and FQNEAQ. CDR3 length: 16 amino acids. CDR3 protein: CASSLVGPGSSYEQYF. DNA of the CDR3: TGTGCCAGCAGCTTAGTTGGGCCGGGAAGCTCCTACGAGCAGTACTTC.

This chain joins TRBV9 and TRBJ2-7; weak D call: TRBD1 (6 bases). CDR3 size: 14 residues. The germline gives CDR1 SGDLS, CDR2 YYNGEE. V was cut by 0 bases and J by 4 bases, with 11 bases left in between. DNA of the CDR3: TGTGCCAGCAGCGTAGCAGGGGCGGATTACGAGCAGTACTTC. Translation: CASSVAGADYEQYF.

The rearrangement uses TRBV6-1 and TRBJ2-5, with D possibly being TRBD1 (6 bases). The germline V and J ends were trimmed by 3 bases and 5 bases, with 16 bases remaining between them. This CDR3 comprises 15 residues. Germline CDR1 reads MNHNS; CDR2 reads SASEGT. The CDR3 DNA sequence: TGTGCCAGCAGTGATCTGAACAGGGCCTGGGAGACCCAGTACTTC. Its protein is CASSDLNRAWETQYF.

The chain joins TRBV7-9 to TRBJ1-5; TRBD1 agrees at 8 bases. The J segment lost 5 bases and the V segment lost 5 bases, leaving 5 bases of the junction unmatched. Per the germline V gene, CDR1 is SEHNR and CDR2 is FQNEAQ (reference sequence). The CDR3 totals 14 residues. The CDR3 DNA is TGTGCCAGCAGCGTGGACAGGGTAGATCAGCCCCAGCATTTT. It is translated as CASSVDRVDQPQHF.

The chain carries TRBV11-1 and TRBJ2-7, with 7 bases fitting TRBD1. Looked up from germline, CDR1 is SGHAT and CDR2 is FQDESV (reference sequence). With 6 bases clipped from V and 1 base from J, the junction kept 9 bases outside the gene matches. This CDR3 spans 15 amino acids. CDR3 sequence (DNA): TGTGCCAGCAGAGTGAAGCAGGGGGAGTCCTACGAGCAGTACTTC. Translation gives CASRVKQGESYEQYF.

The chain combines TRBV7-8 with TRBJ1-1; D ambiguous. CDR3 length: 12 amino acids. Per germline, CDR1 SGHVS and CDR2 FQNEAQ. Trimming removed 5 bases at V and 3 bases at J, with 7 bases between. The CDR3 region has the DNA TGTGCCAGCAGCGAGGGTTACACTGAAGCTTTCTTT. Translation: CASSEGYTEAFF.

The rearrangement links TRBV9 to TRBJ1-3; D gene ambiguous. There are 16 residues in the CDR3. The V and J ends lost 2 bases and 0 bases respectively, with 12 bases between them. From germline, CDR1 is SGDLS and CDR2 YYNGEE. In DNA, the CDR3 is TGTGCCAGCAGCGTCTACTCCATTAGCTCTGGAAACACCATATATTTT. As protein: CASSVYSISSGNTIYF.

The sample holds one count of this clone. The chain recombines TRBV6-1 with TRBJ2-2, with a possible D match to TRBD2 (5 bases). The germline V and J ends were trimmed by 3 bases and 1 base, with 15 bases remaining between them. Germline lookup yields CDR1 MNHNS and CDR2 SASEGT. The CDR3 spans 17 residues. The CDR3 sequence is CASSDWRAEVNTGELFF. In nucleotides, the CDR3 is TGTGCCAGCAGTGACTGGAGAGCGGAAGTGAACACCGGGGAGCTGTTTTTT.

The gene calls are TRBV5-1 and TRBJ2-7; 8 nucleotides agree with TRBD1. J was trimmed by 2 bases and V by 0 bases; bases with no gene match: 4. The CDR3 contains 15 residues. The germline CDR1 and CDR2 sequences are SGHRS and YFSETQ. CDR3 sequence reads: CASSLVGQGTYEQYF. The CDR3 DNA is TGCGCCAGCAGCTTGGTAGGACAGGGAACCTACGAGCAGTACTTC.

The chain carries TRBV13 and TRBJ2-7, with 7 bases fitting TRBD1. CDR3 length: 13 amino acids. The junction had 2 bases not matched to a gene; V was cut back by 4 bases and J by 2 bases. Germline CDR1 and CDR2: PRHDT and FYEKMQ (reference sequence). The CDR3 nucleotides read TGTGCCAGCAGCTGGGACAGCACCTACGAGCAGTACTTC. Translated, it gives CASSWDSTYEQYF.

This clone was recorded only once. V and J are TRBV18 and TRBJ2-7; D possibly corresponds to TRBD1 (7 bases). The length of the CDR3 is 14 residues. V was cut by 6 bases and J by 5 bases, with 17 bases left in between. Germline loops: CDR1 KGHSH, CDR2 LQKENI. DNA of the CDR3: TGTGCCAGCTCCCTCACAGGGGAGGTCGACGAGCAGTACTTC. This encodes CASSLTGEVDEQYF.

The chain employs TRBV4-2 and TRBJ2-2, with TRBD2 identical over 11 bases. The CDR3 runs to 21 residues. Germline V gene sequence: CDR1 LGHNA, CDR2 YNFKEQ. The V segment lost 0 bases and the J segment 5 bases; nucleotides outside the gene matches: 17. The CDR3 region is CASSQDGVAGGLMAGTGELFF. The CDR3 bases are TGTGCCAGCAGCCAAGATGGGGTAGCGGGAGGGTTAATGGCTGGTACCGGGGAGCTGTTTTTT.

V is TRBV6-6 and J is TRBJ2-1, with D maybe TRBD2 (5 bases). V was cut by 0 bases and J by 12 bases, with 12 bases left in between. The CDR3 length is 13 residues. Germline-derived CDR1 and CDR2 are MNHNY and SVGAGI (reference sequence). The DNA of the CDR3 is TGTGCCAGCAGTTACTCTAGCGAGGGAGCGCAGTTCTTC. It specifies CASSYSSEGAQFF.

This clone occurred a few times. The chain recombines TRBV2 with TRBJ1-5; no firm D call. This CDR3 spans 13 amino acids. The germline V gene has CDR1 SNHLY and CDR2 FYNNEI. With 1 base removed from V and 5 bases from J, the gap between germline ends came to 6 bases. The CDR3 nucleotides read TGTGCCAGCAGTGAAGAGGGAGATCAGCCCCAGCATTTT. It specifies CASSEEGDQPQHF.

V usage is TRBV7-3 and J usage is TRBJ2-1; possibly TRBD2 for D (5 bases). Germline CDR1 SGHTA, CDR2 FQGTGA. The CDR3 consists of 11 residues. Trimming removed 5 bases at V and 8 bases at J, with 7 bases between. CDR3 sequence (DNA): TGTGCCAGCAGCATTAGCGATGAGCAGTTCTTC. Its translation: CASSISDEQFF.

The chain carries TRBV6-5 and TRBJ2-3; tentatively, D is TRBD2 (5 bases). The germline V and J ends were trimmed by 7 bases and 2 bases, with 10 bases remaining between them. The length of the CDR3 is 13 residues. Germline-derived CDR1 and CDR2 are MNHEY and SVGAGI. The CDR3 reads CASTEDATDTQYF. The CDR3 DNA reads TGTGCCAGCACGGAGGACGCCACAGATACGCAGTATTTT.

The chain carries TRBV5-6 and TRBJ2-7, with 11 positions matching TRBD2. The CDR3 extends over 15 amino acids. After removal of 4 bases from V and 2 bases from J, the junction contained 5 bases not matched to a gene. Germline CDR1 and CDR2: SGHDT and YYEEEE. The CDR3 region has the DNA TGTGCCAGCAGCGAGACTAGCGGGGCGACCTACGAGCAGTACTTC. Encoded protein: CASSETSGATYEQYF.

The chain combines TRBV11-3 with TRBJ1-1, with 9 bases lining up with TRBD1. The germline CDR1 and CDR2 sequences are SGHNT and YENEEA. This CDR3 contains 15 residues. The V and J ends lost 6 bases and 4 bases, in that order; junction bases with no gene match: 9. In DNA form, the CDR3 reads TGTGCCAGCAGTTCTCCCGGACAGGGGAGCACTGAAGCTTTCTTT. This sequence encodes CASSSPGQGSTEAFF.

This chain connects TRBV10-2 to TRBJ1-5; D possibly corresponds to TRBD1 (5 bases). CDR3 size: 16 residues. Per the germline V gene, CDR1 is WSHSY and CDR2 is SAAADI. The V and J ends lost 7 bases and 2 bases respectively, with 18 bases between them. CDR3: CASMAHRKGGNQPQHF. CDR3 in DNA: TGCGCCAGCATGGCCCACCGGAAAGGGGGCAATCAGCCCCAGCATTTT.

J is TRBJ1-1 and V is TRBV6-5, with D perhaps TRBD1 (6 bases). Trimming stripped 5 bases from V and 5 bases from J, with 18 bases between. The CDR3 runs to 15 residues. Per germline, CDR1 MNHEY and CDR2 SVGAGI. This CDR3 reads CASSPQTGRRTEAFF. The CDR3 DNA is TGTGCCAGCAGTCCGCAGACAGGCAGAAGGACTGAAGCTTTCTTT.

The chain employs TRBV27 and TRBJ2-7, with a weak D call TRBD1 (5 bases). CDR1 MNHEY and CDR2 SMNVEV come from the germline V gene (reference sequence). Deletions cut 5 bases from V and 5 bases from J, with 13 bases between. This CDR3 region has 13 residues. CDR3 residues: CASSRPPGNEQYF. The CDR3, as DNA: TGTGCCAGCAGTCGCCCCCCAGGGAACGAGCAGTACTTC.

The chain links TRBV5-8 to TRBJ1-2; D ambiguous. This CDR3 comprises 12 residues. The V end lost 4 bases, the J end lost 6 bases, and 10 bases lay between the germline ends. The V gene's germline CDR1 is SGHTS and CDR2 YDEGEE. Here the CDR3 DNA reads TGTGCCAGCAGCACCCGGTCCCATGGCTACACCTTC. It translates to CASSTRSHGYTF.

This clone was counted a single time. The CDR3 DNA sequence: TGCGCCAGCAGCTTGGGGACTAGCGGGATGGGCGCCTCCTACGAGCAGTACTTC. The encoded protein is CASSLGTSGMGASYEQYF. The chain is built from TRBV5-1 and TRBJ2-7; the match to TRBD2 covers 12 bases. Looked up from germline, CDR1 is SGHRS and CDR2 is YFSETQ. The CDR3 is made up of 18 amino acids. V gave up 0 bases and J gave up 0 bases; unmatched junction bases: 7.

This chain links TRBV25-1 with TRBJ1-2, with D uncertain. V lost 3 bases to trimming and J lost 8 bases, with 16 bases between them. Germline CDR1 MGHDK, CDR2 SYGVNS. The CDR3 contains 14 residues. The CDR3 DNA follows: TGTGCCAGCAGTGAGGAGGGAGCCCCCCCCGGCTACACCTTC. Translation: CASSEEGAPPGYTF.

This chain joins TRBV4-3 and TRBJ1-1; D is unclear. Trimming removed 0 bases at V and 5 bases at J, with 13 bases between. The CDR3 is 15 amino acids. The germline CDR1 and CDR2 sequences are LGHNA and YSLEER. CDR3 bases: TGCGCCAGCAGCCAAGAGGCGGCAGCGGGTACTGAAGCTTTCTTT. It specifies CASSQEAAAGTEAFF.

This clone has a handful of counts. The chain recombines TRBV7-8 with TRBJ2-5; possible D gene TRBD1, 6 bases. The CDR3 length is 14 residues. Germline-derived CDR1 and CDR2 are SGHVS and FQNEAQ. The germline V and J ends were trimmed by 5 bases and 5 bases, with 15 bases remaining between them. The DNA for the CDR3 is TGTGCCAGCAGCACCCCAGGACAGAGGGAGACCCAGTACTTC. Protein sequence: CASSTPGQRETQYF.